This record looks at one T cell receptor (beta chain) sequence and its context. As yet, its antigen is unknown. Data came from immunoSEQ multiplex PCR; TCRdb stores just in-frame clones and leaves some out. The table has about 15,000 clones, 80% to 90% seen once. The sample belongs to a study of T cells and Merkel cell carcinoma outcomes. Study results and limitations: Reportedly, T-cell repertoire with density predicts Merkel cell carcinoma outcomes.

CDR3 size: 18 residues. The J segment lost 0 bases and the V segment lost 1 base, leaving 8 bases of the junction unmatched. CDR1 and CDR2 from the germline V gene are MGHRA and YSYEKL. This TCR came from a human donor with Merkel cell carcinoma. The sequencing sample was made of tumor tissue from Merkel cell carcinoma. This rearrangement joins TRBV4-1 to TRBJ2-7, with 11 bases identical to TRBD2. The CDR3 DNA follows: TGCGCCAGCAGCCAAGGCGTCCCTAGCGGGAGGAGCTCCTACGAGCAGTACTTC. As protein: CASSQGVPSGRSSYEQYF.